The clone carrying this TCR beta chain appeared a few times. Its target is not known. This CDR3 spans 16 amino acids. Germline CDR1 and CDR2: MNHEY and SMNVEV (reference sequence). With V trimmed by 2 bases and J by 0 bases, 3 bases remained unmatched. TCRdb reanalysed the reads using MiXCR and keeps one entry per CDR3 protein. The table lists about 220,000 distinct CDR3 sequences, approximately 38% of them singletons. This sample is part of a study of T cell repertoires in cytomegalovirus infection. Study context: Peptides in the study included HLA-C-restricted and HLA-B-restricted CMV epitopes. TCR beta signatures that were public indicated CMV infection and matching HLA type. Broader study findings: Ex vivo, HLA-C-restricted CMV-specific TCR beta clonotypes prevailed over the rest of the response. Pooled public TCR beta family frequency picked out CMV carriers with the relevant HLA.

The source was CD8+ T cells from cultured PBMCs, collected from culture after CMV antigen stimulation. The sequence was collected from a human donor in good health (CMV status not recorded). Some clones in this sample may be carry-over from other donors' samples. The chain links TRBV27 to TRBJ2-1, with 8 bases lining up with TRBD2. CDR3 DNA: TGTGCCAGCAGTTTAACTAGCGGCCTCTCCTACAATGAGCAGTTCTTC. Protein product: CASSLTSGLSYNEQFF.